One sample yielded the 6 T cell receptor beta chains listed below, sequenced in a study of blood T cell repertoires in COVID-19. Assay: immunoSEQ multiplex PCR; the TCRdb copy retains only in-frame clones and omits some. The data hold some 150,000 clones, with around 90% observed a single time. The sequencing input was peripheral blood. The source is a woman between 55 and 75 years old who had recovered from COVID-19.

The rearrangement links TRBV19 to TRBJ2-3; the D gene is possibly TRBD1 (6 bases). The CDR3 is made up of 15 amino acids. V lost 6 bases to trimming and J lost 1 base, with 14 bases between them. Germline assignment: CDR1 LNHDA and CDR2 SQIVND (reference sequence). The CDR3 nucleotides are TGTGCCAGTAGCCAGGACAGACCTCGCACAGATACGCAGTATTTT. Residues: CASSQDRPRTDTQYF.

V and J are TRBV27 and TRBJ2-5; 12 bases agree with TRBD2. The V and J ends lost 6 bases and 2 bases, in that order; junction bases with no gene match: 4. Germline V gene sequence: CDR1 MNHEY, CDR2 SMNVEV (reference sequence). The CDR3 contains 15 residues. The chain's CDR3 is CASSHLAGGQETQYF. CDR3 sequence (DNA): TGTGCCAGCAGCCATCTAGCGGGGGGGCAAGAGACCCAGTACTTC.

The rearrangement uses TRBV29-1 and TRBJ1-1; 9 nucleotides align to TRBD1. CDR1 SQVTM and CDR2 ANQGSEA come from the germline V gene. V shed 7 bases and J 1 base; nucleotides not matched to a gene: 1. The CDR3 consists of 12 residues. The CDR3 sequence is CSADRGNTEAFF. The CDR3 DNA reads as TGCAGCGCGGACAGGGGGAACACTGAAGCTTTCTTT.

The rearrangement links TRBV25-1 to TRBJ1-3; D remains ambiguous. V was shortened by 1 base and J by 0 bases, with 7 bases between the two germline ends. The CDR3 is made up of 15 amino acids. The V gene's germline CDR1 is MGHDK and CDR2 SYGVNS. The CDR3 DNA sequence: TGTGCCAGCAGTGAATCACAAAACTCTGGAAACACCATATATTTT. It encodes CASSESQNSGNTIYF.

This clone occurred once. V gene TRBV7-9 combines with J gene TRBJ1-1, with a weak D call TRBD1 (6 bases). The ends were cut back, 6 bases at V and 3 bases at J, with 17 bases in the middle. The CDR3 is made up of 15 amino acids. CDR1 SEHNR and CDR2 FQNEAQ come from the germline V gene (reference sequence). DNA of the CDR3: TGTGCCAGCAGTCTCGCACAGGGATGGTACACTGAAGCTTTCTTT. Encoded protein: CASSLAQGWYTEAFF. The full variable domain, with the rest looked up from reference TRBV7-9 and TRBJ1-1, is DTGVSQNPRHKITKRGQNVTFRCDPISEHNRLYWYRQTLGQGPEFLTYFQNEAQLEKSRLLSDRFSAERPKGSFSTLEIQRTEQGDSAMYLCASSLAQGWYTEAFFGQGTRLTVV.

The chain has TRBV7-9 and TRBJ2-3; maybe TRBD1 (5 bases). The CDR3 contains 14 residues. Germline CDR1 SEHNR, CDR2 FQNEAQ (reference sequence). The V end lost 2 bases, the J end lost 3 bases, and 9 bases lay between the germline ends. The DNA for the CDR3 is TGTGCCAGCAGCTTACAGGGTTGGACAGATACGCAGTATTTT. Its translation is CASSLQGWTDTQYF.